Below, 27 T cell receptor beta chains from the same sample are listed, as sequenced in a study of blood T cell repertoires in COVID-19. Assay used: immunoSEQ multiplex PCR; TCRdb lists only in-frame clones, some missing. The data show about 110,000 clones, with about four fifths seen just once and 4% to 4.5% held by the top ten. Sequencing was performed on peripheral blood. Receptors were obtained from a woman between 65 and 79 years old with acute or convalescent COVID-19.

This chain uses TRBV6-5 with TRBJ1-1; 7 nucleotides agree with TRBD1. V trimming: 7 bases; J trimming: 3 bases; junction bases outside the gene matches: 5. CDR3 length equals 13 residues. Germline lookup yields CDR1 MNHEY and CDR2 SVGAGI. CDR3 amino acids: CASTSQGYTEAFF. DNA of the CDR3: TGTGCCAGCACCTCACAGGGGTACACTGAAGCTTTCTTT.

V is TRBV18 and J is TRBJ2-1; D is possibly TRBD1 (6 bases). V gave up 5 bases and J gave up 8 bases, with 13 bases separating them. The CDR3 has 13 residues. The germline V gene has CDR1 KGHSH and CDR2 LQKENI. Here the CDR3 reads CASSVQGSDEQFF. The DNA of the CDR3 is TGTGCCAGCTCAGTACAGGGTAGCGATGAGCAGTTCTTC.

CDR3 DNA sequence: TGTGCCAGCAGCGGCCCACGGGGGTATGCCGGTGAAAAACTGTTTTTT. It codes for CASSGPRGYAGEKLFF. V usage is TRBV7-6 and J usage is TRBJ1-4; tentative D call: TRBD1 (5 bases). Trimming pared 5 bases from V and 7 bases from J, leaving 20 bases between. CDR3 length: 16 residues. The germline V gene has CDR1 SGHVS and CDR2 FNYEAQ. Looking up the rest from reference TRBV7-6 and TRBJ1-4 gives the full variable domain: GAGVSQSPRYKVTKRGQDVALRCDPISGHVSLYWYRQALGQGPEFLTYFNYEAQQDKSGLPNDRFSAERPEGSISTLTIQRTEQRDSAMYRCASSGPRGYAGEKLFFGSGTQLSVL.

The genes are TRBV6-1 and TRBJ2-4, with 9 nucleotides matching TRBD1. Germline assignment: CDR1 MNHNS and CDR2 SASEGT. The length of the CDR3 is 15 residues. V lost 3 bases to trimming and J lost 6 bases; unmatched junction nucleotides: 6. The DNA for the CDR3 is TGTGCCAGCAGTGAGACAGGGGGATTGAGAAACATTCAGTACTTC. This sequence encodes CASSETGGLRNIQYF.

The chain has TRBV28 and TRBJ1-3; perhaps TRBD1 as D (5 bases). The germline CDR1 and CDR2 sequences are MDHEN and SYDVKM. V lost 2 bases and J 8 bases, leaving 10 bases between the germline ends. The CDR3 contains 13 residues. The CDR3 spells CASSLPGGDTIYF. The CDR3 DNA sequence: TGTGCCAGCAGTTTACCCGGGGGTGACACCATATATTTT.

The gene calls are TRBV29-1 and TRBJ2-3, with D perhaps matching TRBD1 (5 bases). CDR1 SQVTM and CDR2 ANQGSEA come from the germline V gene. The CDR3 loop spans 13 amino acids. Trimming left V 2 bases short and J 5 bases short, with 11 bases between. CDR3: CSVESPGLDTQYF. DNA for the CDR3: TGCAGCGTTGAAAGTCCAGGGCTAGATACGCAGTATTTT.

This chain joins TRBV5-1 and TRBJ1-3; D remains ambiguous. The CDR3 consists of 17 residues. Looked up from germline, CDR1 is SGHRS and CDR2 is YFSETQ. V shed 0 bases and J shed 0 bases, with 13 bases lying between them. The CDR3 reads CASSLAGSYSSGNTIYF. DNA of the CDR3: TGCGCCAGCAGCTTGGCCGGAAGCTACAGCTCTGGAAACACCATATATTTT.

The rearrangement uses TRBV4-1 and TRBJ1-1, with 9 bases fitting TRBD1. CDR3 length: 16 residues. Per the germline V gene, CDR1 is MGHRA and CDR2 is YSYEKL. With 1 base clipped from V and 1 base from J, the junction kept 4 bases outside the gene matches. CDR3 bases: TGCGCCAGCAGCCAAGTGGACAGGGGAGGGAACACTGAAGCTTTCTTT. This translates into CASSQVDRGGNTEAFF.

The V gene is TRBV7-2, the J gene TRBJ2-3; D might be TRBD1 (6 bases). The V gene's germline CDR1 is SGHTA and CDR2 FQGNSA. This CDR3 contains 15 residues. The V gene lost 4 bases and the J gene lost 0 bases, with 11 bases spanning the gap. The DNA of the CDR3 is TGTGCCAGCAGCTGGACAGCCACCAGCACAGATACGCAGTATTTT. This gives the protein CASSWTATSTDTQYF.

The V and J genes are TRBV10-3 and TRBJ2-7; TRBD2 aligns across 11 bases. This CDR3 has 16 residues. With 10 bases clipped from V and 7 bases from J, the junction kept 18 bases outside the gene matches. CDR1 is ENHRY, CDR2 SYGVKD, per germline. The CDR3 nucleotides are TGTGCCACCTCCCCCCAGGGTAGCGGGGGGGCGGGGGAGCAGTACGTC. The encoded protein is CATSPQGSGGAGEQYV.

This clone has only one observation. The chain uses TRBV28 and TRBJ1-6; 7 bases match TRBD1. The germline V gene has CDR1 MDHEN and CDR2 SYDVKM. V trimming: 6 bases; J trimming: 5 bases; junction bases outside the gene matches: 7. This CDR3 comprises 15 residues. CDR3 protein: CASRRQGGDNSPLHF. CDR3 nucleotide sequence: TGTGCCAGCAGGAGACAGGGAGGAGATAATTCACCCCTCCACTTT.

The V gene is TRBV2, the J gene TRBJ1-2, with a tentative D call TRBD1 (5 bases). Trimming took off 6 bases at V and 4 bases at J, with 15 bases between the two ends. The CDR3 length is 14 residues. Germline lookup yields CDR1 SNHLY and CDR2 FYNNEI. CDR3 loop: CASRTLEGRYGYTF. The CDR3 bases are TGTGCCAGCAGGACCTTGGAGGGACGCTATGGCTACACCTTC.

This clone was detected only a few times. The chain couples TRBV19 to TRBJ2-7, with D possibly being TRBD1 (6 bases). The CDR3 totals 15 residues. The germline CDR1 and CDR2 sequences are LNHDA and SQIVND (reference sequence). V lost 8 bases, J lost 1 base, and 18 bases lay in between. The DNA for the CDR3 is TGTGCCAGTTCCACCGGACCAGGGGCTTCCTACGAGCAGTACTTC. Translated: CASSTGPGASYEQYF.

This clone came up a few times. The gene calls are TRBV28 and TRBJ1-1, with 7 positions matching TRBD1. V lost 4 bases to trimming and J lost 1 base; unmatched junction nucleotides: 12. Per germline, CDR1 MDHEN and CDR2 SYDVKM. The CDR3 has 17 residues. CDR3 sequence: CASSSTGEGKGNTEAFF. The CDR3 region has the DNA TGTGCCAGCAGTTCCACAGGGGAAGGTAAGGGGAACACTGAAGCTTTCTTT.

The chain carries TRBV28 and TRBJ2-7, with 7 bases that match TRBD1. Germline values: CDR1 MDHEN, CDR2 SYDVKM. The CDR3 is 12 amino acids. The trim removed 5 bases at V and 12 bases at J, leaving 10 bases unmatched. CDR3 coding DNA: TGTGCCAGCAGTCCAGTAGACAGGGTGGGGTACTTC. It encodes CASSPVDRVGYF.

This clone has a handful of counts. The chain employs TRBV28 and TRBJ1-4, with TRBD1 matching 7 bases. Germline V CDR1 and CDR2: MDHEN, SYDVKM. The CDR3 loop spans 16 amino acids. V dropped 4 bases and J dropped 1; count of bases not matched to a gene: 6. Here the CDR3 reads CASSSPTGVTNEKLFF. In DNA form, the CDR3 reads TGTGCCAGCAGTTCCCCAACAGGGGTAACTAATGAAAAACTGTTTTTT.

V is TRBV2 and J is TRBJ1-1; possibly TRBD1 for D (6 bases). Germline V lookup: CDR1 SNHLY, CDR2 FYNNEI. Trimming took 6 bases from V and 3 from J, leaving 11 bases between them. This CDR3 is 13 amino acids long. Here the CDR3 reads CASSTQGYTEAFF. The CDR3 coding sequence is TGTGCCAGCAGCACACAGGGTTACACTGAAGCTTTCTTT.

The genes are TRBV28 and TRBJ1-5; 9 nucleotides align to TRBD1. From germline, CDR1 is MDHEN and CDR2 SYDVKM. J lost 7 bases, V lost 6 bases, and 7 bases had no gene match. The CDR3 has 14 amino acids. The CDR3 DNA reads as TGTGCCAGCAGCCAAACAGGGGGCGGGCAGCCCCAGCATTTT. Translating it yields CASSQTGGGQPQHF.

The CDR3 loop is CASSFRQGRSYEQYF. The CDR3 bases are TGTGCCAGCAGCTTCCGACAGGGACGCTCCTACGAGCAGTACTTC. The chain joins TRBV3-1 (or the pseudogene TRBV3-2) to TRBJ2-7, with 7 bases identical to TRBD1. Germline CDR1 LGHDT, CDR2 YNNKEL (reference sequence). V was clipped by 5 bases and J by 0 bases; unmatched bases: 7. The CDR3 is 15 amino acids.

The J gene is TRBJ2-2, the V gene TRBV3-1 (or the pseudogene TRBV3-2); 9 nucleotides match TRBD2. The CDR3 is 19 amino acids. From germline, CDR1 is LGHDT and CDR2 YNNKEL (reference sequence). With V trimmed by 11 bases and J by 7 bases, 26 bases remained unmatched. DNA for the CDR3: TGTGCCCGCCGCCACGGGGTAGCGCGGGGGGGCGGTTACGACGGGGAGCTGTTTTTT. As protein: CARRHGVARGGGYDGELFF.

CDR3 amino acids: CASSGSGQGGETQYF. CDR3 DNA sequence: TGCGCCAGCAGTGGCTCGGGACAGGGGGGAGAGACCCAGTACTTC. The V gene is TRBV10-1, the J gene TRBJ2-5; 11 bases fit TRBD1. The junction had 5 bases not matched to a gene; V was cut back by 4 bases and J by 4 bases. Germline V gene lookup returns CDR1 WNHNN and CDR2 SYGVQD (reference sequence). This CDR3 contains 15 residues.

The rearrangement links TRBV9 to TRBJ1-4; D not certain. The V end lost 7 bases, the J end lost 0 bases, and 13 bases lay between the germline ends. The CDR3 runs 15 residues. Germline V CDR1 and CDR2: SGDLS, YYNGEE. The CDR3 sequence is CASGQALATNEKLFF. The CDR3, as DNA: TGTGCCAGCGGCCAGGCCCTTGCAACTAATGAAAAACTGTTTTTT.

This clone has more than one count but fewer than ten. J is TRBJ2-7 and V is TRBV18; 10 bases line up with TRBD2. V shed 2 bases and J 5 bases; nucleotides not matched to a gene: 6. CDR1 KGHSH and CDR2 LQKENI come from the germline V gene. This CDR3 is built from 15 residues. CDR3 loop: CASSPSSGRSHEQYF. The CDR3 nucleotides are TGTGCCAGCTCACCAAGTAGCGGGAGGTCCCACGAGCAGTACTTC.

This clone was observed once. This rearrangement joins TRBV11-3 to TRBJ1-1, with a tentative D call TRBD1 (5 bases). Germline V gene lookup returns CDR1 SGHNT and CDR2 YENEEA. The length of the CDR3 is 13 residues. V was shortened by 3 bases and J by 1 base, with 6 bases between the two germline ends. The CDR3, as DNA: TGTGCCAGCAGCTTTACAGGGAACACTGAAGCTTTCTTT. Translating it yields CASSFTGNTEAFF.

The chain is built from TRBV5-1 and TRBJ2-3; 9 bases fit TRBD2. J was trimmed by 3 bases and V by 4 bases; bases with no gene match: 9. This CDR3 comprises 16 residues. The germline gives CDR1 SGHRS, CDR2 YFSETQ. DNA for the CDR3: TGCGCCAGCAGCCGCTTACCTAGCGGGGCTACAGATACGCAGTATTTT. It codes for CASSRLPSGATDTQYF. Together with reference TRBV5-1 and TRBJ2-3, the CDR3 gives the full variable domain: KAGVTQTPRYLIKTRGQQVTLSCSPISGHRSVSWYQQTPGQGLQFLFEYFSETQRNKGNFPGRFSGRQFSNSRSEMNVSTLELGDSALYLCASSRLPSGATDTQYFGPGTRLTVL.

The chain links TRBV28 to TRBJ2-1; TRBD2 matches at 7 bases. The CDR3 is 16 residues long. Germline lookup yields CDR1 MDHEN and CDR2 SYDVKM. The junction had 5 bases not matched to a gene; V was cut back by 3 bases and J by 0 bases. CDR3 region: CASSLLWEGSYNEQFF. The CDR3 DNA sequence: TGTGCCAGCAGTTTGTTGTGGGAGGGCTCCTACAATGAGCAGTTCTTC.

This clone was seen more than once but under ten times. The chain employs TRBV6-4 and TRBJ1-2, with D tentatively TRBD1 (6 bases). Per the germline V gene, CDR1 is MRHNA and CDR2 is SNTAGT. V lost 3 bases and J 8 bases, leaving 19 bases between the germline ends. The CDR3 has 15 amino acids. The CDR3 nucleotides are TGTGCCAGCAGTGAAGCGGCGGGGGGCAGCGGGGGCTACACCTTC. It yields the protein CASSEAAGGSGGYTF.